This TCR beta chain was found in a study of T cell changes during pregnancy in multiple sclerosis. Clones were read by immunoSEQ multiplex PCR, and TCRdb kept only the in-frame ones, dropping some. Seen here are roughly 68,000 clones, about 90% observed once, and the top ten hold about 1.5%. The CDR3 totals 17 residues. CDR1 is SGHRS and CDR2 is YFSETQ in the germline V gene. V lost 0 bases, J lost 5 bases, and 11 bases stayed unmatched. The input for sequencing was peripheral blood, taken in the second trimester of pregnancy. The sequence was obtained from a female donor in good health, enrolled as a control in a pregnancy study. The V call is TRBV5-1, the J call TRBJ2-1; 7 bases are shared with TRBD2. As DNA, the CDR3 is TGCGCCAGCAGCTTGGTCGTGGGGGGGAGGGCCAACAATGAGCAGTTCTTC. Protein: CASSLVVGGRANNEQFF.